The 29 T cell receptor beta chains in this list originate from one sample, sequenced in a study of T cell responses to AZD1222 COVID-19 vaccine. Repertoires were generated with immunoSEQ multiplex PCR, while TCRdb's copy carries only in-frame clones and drops some. The profile shows around 200,000 clones, about 91% of them singletons. The material sequenced was peripheral blood, taken on day 0 of AZD1222 vaccination. These receptors all stem from an adult in good health.

In this sample, this clone turned up once. The gene calls are TRBV28 and TRBJ1-2; 9 positions agree with TRBD1. This CDR3 spans 14 amino acids. Losses at the gene ends were 6 bases for V and 5 bases for J; bases not matched to a gene: 7. Per germline, CDR1 MDHEN and CDR2 SYDVKM. CDR3 residues: CASRKDRGVYGYTF. The CDR3 nucleotides are TGTGCCAGCAGAAAAGACAGGGGGGTATATGGCTACACCTTC.

The gene calls are TRBV10-3 and TRBJ2-6, with TRBD1 matching 8 bases. CDR3 size: 17 residues. CDR1 ENHRY and CDR2 SYGVKD come from the germline V gene. The junction had 8 bases not matched to a gene; V was cut back by 5 bases and J by 2 bases. For the CDR3, the DNA is TGTGCCATCAGTATCGACAGGGGAGGCACTGGGGCCAACGTCCTGACTTTC. It specifies CAISIDRGGTGANVLTF.

This chain links TRBV7-2 with TRBJ1-1; possible D gene TRBD1, 5 bases. V gave up 1 base and J gave up 0 bases, with 21 bases separating them. This CDR3 region has 19 residues. Germline V lookup: CDR1 SGHTA, CDR2 FQGNSA. CDR3: CASSLVRMGRGHMNTEAFF. In DNA form, the CDR3 reads TGTGCCAGCAGCTTAGTTCGAATGGGAAGGGGCCATATGAACACTGAAGCTTTCTTT.

This chain joins TRBV19 and TRBJ2-7; 7 bases align to TRBD2. The V and J ends lost 6 bases and 0 bases, in that order; junction bases with no gene match: 5. Germline V gene sequence: CDR1 LNHDA, CDR2 SQIVND (reference sequence). The CDR3 covers 14 residues. CDR3 bases: TGTGCCAGTAGCCAATCTAGCGGCTCCTACGAGCAGTACTTC. Protein product: CASSQSSGSYEQYF.

This sequence joins TRBV10-3 and TRBJ1-2; 7 bases align to TRBD1. The germline V gene has CDR1 ENHRY and CDR2 SYGVKD. The CDR3 is made up of 14 amino acids. The V gene end was trimmed by 5 bases and the J gene end by 3 bases; junction bases not matched to a gene: 6. The CDR3 here is CAISPTGKDYGYTF. DNA of the CDR3: TGTGCCATCAGTCCGACAGGGAAAGACTATGGCTACACCTTC.

This rearrangement joins TRBV11-2 to TRBJ1-1; weak D call: TRBD1 (5 bases). The CDR3 sequence is 15 residues long. Germline lookup yields CDR1 SGHAT and CDR2 FQNNGV. Trimming pared 0 bases from V and 6 bases from J, leaving 14 bases between. This CDR3 is CASSLDGQAGSEAFF. In DNA form, the CDR3 reads TGTGCCAGCAGCTTAGACGGACAAGCCGGTTCTGAAGCTTTCTTT.

The chain uses TRBV28 and TRBJ2-7; 8 bases map to TRBD2. Germline V gives CDR1 MDHEN, CDR2 SYDVKM. The CDR3 is 16 residues long. V shed 5 bases, J shed 0 bases, and the junction held 9 bases outside the gene matches. The CDR3 nucleotides are TGTGCCAGCAGTCCCTGGGAGCGGGGGCCCTCCTACGAGCAGTACTTC. Its protein is CASSPWERGPSYEQYF.

This clone was observed once. V is TRBV28 and J is TRBJ1-5; 9 positions agree with TRBD1. This CDR3 is built from 16 residues. Germline V gene data show CDR1 as MDHEN and CDR2 as SYDVKM. V shed 5 bases, J shed 7 bases, and the junction held 12 bases outside the gene matches. CDR3 sequence reads: CASSPPWTGVRQPQHF. The CDR3 coding sequence is TGTGCCAGCAGTCCCCCTTGGACAGGGGTCAGGCAGCCCCAGCATTTT.

The V call is TRBV5-1, the J call TRBJ1-5; the D gene is possibly TRBD1 (6 bases). The CDR3 sequence is 15 residues long. Germline-derived CDR1 and CDR2 are SGHRS and YFSETQ. V shed 0 bases and J shed 3 bases, with 10 bases lying between them. The CDR3 region has the DNA TGCGCCAGCAGCTTGGGCCCGGGGGCCAATCAGCCCCAGCATTTT. Amino acid sequence: CASSLGPGANQPQHF.

The J gene is TRBJ1-1, the V gene TRBV30; TRBD1 matches at 9 bases. CDR3 length: 12 amino acids. Germline V gene data show CDR1 as GTSNPN and CDR2 as SVGIG (reference sequence). The junction had 3 bases not matched to a gene; V was cut back by 5 bases and J by 5 bases. Here the CDR3 DNA reads TGTGCCTGGCTGGACAGGGGTACTGAAGCTTTCTTT. Its translation is CAWLDRGTEAFF.

Remarks on this clone: The identical CDR3 is also encoded by other nucleotide sequences in the sample. This chain joins TRBV11-1 and TRBJ1-2, with 7 bases lining up with TRBD1. Germline CDR1 SGHAT, CDR2 FQDESV (reference sequence). J lost 4 bases, V lost 5 bases, and 4 bases had no gene match. The CDR3 is 13 residues long. The CDR3 nucleotides read TGTGCCAGCAGCCCAGGGGGATTCTATGGCTACACCTTC. Protein sequence: CASSPGGFYGYTF.

The chain is built from TRBV2 and TRBJ2-5, with a possible D match to TRBD2 (6 bases). Per the germline V gene, CDR1 is SNHLY and CDR2 is FYNNEI. This CDR3 is built from 14 residues. With 5 bases removed from V and 4 bases from J, the gap between germline ends came to 14 bases. The CDR3 spells CASSRLDEGETQYF. Here the CDR3 DNA reads TGTGCCAGCAGTCGACTAGACGAGGGAGAGACCCAGTACTTC.

The chain couples TRBV27 to TRBJ2-7; TRBD1 matches at 8 bases. CDR1 MNHEY and CDR2 SMNVEV come from the germline V gene (reference sequence). V was pared by 5 bases and J by 3 bases, with 9 bases of the junction left unmatched. The CDR3 is made up of 15 amino acids. CDR3 in DNA: TGTGCCAGCAGTACACGGACAGGGACCTACTACGAGCAGTACTTC. Its translation is CASSTRTGTYYEQYF.

The V gene is TRBV28, the J gene TRBJ2-2; perhaps TRBD1 as D (5 bases). Trimming shortened V by 0 bases and J by 2 bases, and 13 bases separated the two germline ends. This CDR3 contains 17 residues. The V gene's germline CDR1 is MDHEN and CDR2 SYDVKM. CDR3 sequence: CASSLWAQGVNTGELFF. The CDR3 DNA is TGTGCCAGCAGTTTATGGGCTCAGGGTGTAAACACCGGGGAGCTGTTTTTT. The full variable domain, its missing parts supplied by reference TRBV28 and TRBJ2-2, is DVKVTQSSRYLVKRTGEKVFLECVQDMDHENMFWYRQDPGLGLRLIYFSYDVKMKEKGDIPEGYSVSREKKERFSLILESASTNQTSMYLCASSLWAQGVNTGELFFGEGSRLTVL.

The chain links TRBV6-2 or TRBV6-3 to TRBJ1-1; unclear D gene. The V gene lost 5 bases and the J gene lost 2 bases, with 6 bases spanning the gap. CDR3 length: 12 amino acids. Germline V gene data show CDR1 as MNHEY and CDR2 as SVGEGT. CDR3 sequence reads: CASSTINTEAFF. In DNA form, the CDR3 reads TGTGCCAGCAGTACAATAAACACTGAAGCTTTCTTT.

J is TRBJ2-2 and V is TRBV4-2; D may be TRBD2 (5 bases). The V end lost 2 bases, the J end lost 6 bases, and 7 bases lay between the germline ends. Germline-derived CDR1 and CDR2 are LGHNA and YNFKEQ. CDR3 size: 13 residues. The CDR3: CASSQPEAGELFF. The CDR3 DNA reads as TGTGCCAGCAGCCAACCGGAGGCCGGGGAGCTGTTTTTT.

This clone was found once. At one boundary the junction diverges from the germline segment, which might be a read error. The chain couples TRBV27 to TRBJ2-1, with 9 bases fitting TRBD1. Per germline, CDR1 MNHEY and CDR2 SMNVEV (reference sequence). There are 18 residues in the CDR3. The CDR3 loop is CASSFYPRDRDSNNEQFF. The CDR3 DNA follows: TGTGCCAGCAGTTTCTACCCTCGGGACAGGGACTCCAACAATGAGCAGTTCTTC.

The gene calls are TRBV30 and TRBJ1-3, with D uncertain. Germline CDR1 reads GTSNPN; CDR2 reads SVGIG (reference sequence). The CDR3 contains 14 residues. The ends were cut back, 4 bases at V and 3 bases at J, with 13 bases in the middle. CDR3 residues: CAWNLPPVGNTIYF. Here the CDR3 DNA reads TGTGCCTGGAATTTGCCCCCCGTTGGAAACACCATATATTTT.

This clone was detected only a few times. This chain joins TRBV4-2 and TRBJ2-5; TRBD2 aligns across 10 bases. V gave up 0 bases and J gave up 4 bases; unmatched junction bases: 5. The germline V gene encodes CDR1 LGHNA and CDR2 YNFKEQ. This CDR3 has 16 residues. This CDR3 is CASSQDPSGSAETQYF. The DNA of the CDR3 is TGTGCCAGCAGCCAAGATCCTAGCGGGAGTGCAGAGACCCAGTACTTC.

V is TRBV30 and J is TRBJ2-2; TRBD2 matches at 7 bases. The CDR3 has 15 amino acids. V shed 4 bases, J shed 4 bases, and the junction held 9 bases outside the gene matches. Germline CDR1 is GTSNPN and CDR2 is SVGIG (reference sequence). CDR3 region: CAWKNGGGPTGELFF. In nucleotides, the CDR3 is TGTGCCTGGAAGAACGGGGGAGGGCCCACCGGGGAGCTGTTTTTT.

V is TRBV19 and J is TRBJ1-3, with D unresolved. The CDR3 totals 14 residues. CDR1 and CDR2 (germline): LNHDA, SQIVND (reference sequence). Trimming took off 3 bases at V and 4 bases at J, with 10 bases between the two ends. Here the CDR3 DNA reads TGTGCCAGTAGTATGAGACTCGAGGGAAACACCATATATTTT. Amino acid sequence: CASSMRLEGNTIYF. Full variable domain (outside the CDR3, taken from reference TRBV19 and TRBJ1-3): DGGITQSPKYLFRKEGQNVTLSCEQNLNHDAMYWYRQDPGQGLRLIYYSQIVNDFQKGDIAEGYSVSREKKESFPLTVTSAQKNPTAFYLCASSMRLEGNTIYFGEGSWLTVV.

The V call is TRBV24-1, the J call TRBJ2-1; tentative D call: TRBD2 (7 bases). The V end lost 7 bases, the J end lost 4 bases, and 13 bases lay between the germline ends. Germline V gives CDR1 KGHDR, CDR2 SFDVKD. The CDR3 covers 14 residues. The CDR3 nucleotides are TGTGCCACCAGCTTGGCGGGGGCATACAATGAGCAGTTCTTC. This encodes CATSLAGAYNEQFF.

V gene TRBV14 combines with J gene TRBJ2-7, with D possibly TRBD2 on 5 matching bases. Germline lookup yields CDR1 SGHDN and CDR2 FVKESK. V was clipped by 4 bases and J by 1 base, with 14 bases between them. The CDR3 length is 15 residues. The CDR3 DNA sequence: TGTGCCAGCAGCCCTCAGTACGGGGTGTCCTACGAGCAGTACTTC. Protein: CASSPQYGVSYEQYF.

The chain joins TRBV27 to TRBJ2-7; D not certain. Trimming left V 6 bases short and J 0 bases short, with 12 bases between. From germline, CDR1 is MNHEY and CDR2 SMNVEV (reference sequence). The CDR3 runs 14 residues. CDR3 sequence (DNA): TGTGCCAGCAGCTTGGCGACACACTCCTACGAGCAGTACTTC. This sequence encodes CASSLATHSYEQYF.

The rearrangement links TRBV5-1 to TRBJ2-4; 10 bases fit TRBD1. CDR1 and CDR2 from the germline V gene are SGHRS and YFSETQ. J gave up 0 bases and V 1 base, and 1 base lay outside the gene matches. This CDR3 has 16 amino acids. CDR3 protein: CASSLWTGGAKNIQYF. CDR3 sequence (DNA): TGCGCCAGCAGCTTGTGGACAGGGGGAGCCAAAAACATTCAGTACTTC.

The V call is TRBV28, the J call TRBJ2-3; possibly TRBD2 for D (6 bases). This CDR3 region has 17 residues. The germline gives CDR1 MDHEN, CDR2 SYDVKM. V lost 4 bases and J 5 bases, leaving 22 bases between the germline ends. The CDR3 nucleotides are TGTGCCAGCAGTTCTGTAGCGGAAGCTACCCGAGGAGATACGCAGTATTTT. Its translation is CASSSVAEATRGDTQYF. The full variable domain, its missing parts supplied by reference TRBV28 and TRBJ2-3, is DVKVTQSSRYLVKRTGEKVFLECVQDMDHENMFWYRQDPGLGLRLIYFSYDVKMKEKGDIPEGYSVSREKKERFSLILESASTNQTSMYLCASSSVAEATRGDTQYFGPGTRLTVL.

Of note for this clone: A read error may account for a junction end that differs from germline. This chain connects TRBV4-2 to TRBJ1-2, with 9 bases matching TRBD1. CDR1 LGHNA and CDR2 YNFKEQ come from the germline V gene. This CDR3 is built from 18 residues. The CDR3 nucleotides are TGTGCCAGCAGTCAAGATGTGGGACAGGGACTTACTAACTATGGCTACACCTTC. As protein: CASSQDVGQGLTNYGYTF.

This chain uses TRBV7-2 with TRBJ2-3; 10 nucleotides align to TRBD2. The CDR3 totals 17 residues. CDR1 and CDR2 from the germline V gene are SGHTA and FQGNSA. V shed 3 bases and J 2 bases; nucleotides not matched to a gene: 8. CDR3 sequence (DNA): TGTGCCAGCAGCTTTCTTGAGACTAGCGGGCACACAGATACGCAGTATTTT. It encodes CASSFLETSGHTDTQYF.

V is TRBV10-1 and J is TRBJ1-1; possibly TRBD1 for D (6 bases). The V gene's germline CDR1 is WNHNN and CDR2 SYGVQD (reference sequence). CDR3 length equals 12 residues. The germline V and J ends were trimmed by 3 bases and 9 bases, with 11 bases remaining between them. The CDR3: CASSDTGIQAFF. The CDR3 region has the DNA TGCGCCAGCAGTGATACAGGGATTCAAGCTTTCTTT.